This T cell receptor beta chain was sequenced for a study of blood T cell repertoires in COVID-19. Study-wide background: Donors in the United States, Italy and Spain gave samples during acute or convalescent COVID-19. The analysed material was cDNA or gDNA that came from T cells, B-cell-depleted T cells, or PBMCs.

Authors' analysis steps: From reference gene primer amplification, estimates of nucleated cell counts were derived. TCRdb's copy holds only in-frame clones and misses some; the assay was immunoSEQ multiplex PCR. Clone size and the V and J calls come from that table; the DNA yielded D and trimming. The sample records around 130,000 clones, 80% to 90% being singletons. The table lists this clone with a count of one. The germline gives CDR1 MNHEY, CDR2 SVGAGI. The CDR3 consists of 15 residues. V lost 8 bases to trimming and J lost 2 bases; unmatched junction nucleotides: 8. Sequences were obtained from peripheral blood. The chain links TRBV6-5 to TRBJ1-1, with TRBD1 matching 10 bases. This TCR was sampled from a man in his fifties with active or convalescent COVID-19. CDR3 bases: TGTGCCAGCGGACCGGGACAGGGGCGAAACACTGAAGCTTTCTTT. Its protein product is CASGPGQGRNTEAFF.